The 15 T cell receptor beta chains below come from one sample, sequenced in a study of shared clonotypes between healthy human individuals. Selected positively for CCR7 and CD45RO-negative, naive CD8 cells excluded terminally differentiated effector memory CD45RA+ cells. Method: immunoSEQ multiplex PCR; TCRdb's copy keeps in-frame clones and lacks some. The table has 750,000 to 1,000,000 clones, almost 95% seen once. Specimen: naive CD8+ T cells sorted from blood. These receptors were collected from a man in his thirties or forties in good health.

V usage is TRBV7-9 and J usage is TRBJ2-7; 10 nucleotides agree with TRBD1. The CDR3 runs to 16 residues. The trim removed 2 bases at V and 3 bases at J, leaving 7 bases unmatched. Germline V CDR1 and CDR2: SEHNR, FQNEAQ (reference sequence). The CDR3 DNA reads TGTGCCAGCAGCTTACCCACCGGACAGGGGGACTACGAGCAGTACTTC. Translating gives CASSLPTGQGDYEQYF.

The sample holds many counts of this clone. The genes are TRBV7-9 and TRBJ2-5; no clear D gene. Germline lookup yields CDR1 SEHNR and CDR2 FQNEAQ (reference sequence). CDR3 length: 12 residues. V lost 0 bases and J 10 bases, leaving 9 bases between the germline ends. The CDR3 is CASSLAYSGQYF. DNA for the CDR3: TGTGCCAGCAGCTTAGCGTACAGTGGCCAGTACTTC.

The chain links TRBV7-9 to TRBJ2-1; 8 nucleotides agree with TRBD2. CDR1 is SEHNR, CDR2 FQNEAQ, per germline (reference sequence). CDR3 size: 16 residues. Trimming removed 3 bases from V and 7 bases from J; junction bases left unmatched: 11. For the CDR3, the DNA is TGTGCCAGCAGCTTGGGGCCGGGACTAGATGAAAATGAGCAGTTCTTC. Translated: CASSLGPGLDENEQFF.

This chain links TRBV19 with TRBJ2-1; 10 bases agree with TRBD1. Germline CDR1 and CDR2: LNHDA and SQIVND (reference sequence). V trimming: 3 bases; J trimming: 5 bases; junction bases outside the gene matches: 4. The CDR3 covers 15 residues. The CDR3 here is CASSIGQGVDNEQFF. The CDR3 region has the DNA TGTGCCAGTAGTATCGGACAGGGGGTTGACAATGAGCAGTTCTTC.

The chain employs TRBV7-6 and TRBJ2-1; 8 nucleotides align to TRBD1. With V trimmed by 5 bases and J by 7 bases, 10 bases remained unmatched. This CDR3 is 15 amino acids long. The germline V gene has CDR1 SGHVS and CDR2 FNYEAQ. CDR3 sequence: CASSPGGMGLNEQFF. The CDR3 nucleotides are TGTGCCAGCAGCCCAGGGGGCATGGGTCTGAATGAGCAGTTCTTC.

The chain employs TRBV6-1 and TRBJ2-7; D is possibly TRBD2 (6 bases). In germline, CDR1 is MNHNS, CDR2 SASEGT. V was pared by 2 bases and J by 6 bases, with 20 bases between. The CDR3 is 16 residues long. CDR3 amino acids: CASSESWVRAGSEQYF. CDR3 bases: TGTGCCAGCAGTGAATCGTGGGTCAGGGCGGGGTCCGAGCAGTACTTC.

The V and J genes are TRBV13 and TRBJ2-3; 8 nucleotides agree with TRBD2. The length of the CDR3 is 17 residues. Germline CDR1 PRHDT, CDR2 FYEKMQ (reference sequence). V trimming: 5 bases; J trimming: 6 bases; junction bases outside the gene matches: 16. CDR3 loop: CASSPLPSGSASDTQYF. The CDR3 DNA reads TGTGCCAGCAGCCCACTCCCCAGCGGGAGTGCCTCGGATACGCAGTATTTT.

The genes are TRBV7-9 and TRBJ1-4; TRBD1 agrees at 7 bases. CDR3 length: 14 amino acids. From germline, CDR1 is SEHNR and CDR2 FQNEAQ (reference sequence). V lost 6 bases to trimming and J lost 6 bases; unmatched junction nucleotides: 7. In DNA, the CDR3 is TGTGCCAGCAGACCCGACAGGGTCCATGAAAAACTGTTTTTT. Protein sequence: CASRPDRVHEKLFF.

The chain employs TRBV4-1 and TRBJ2-7; 8 nucleotides match TRBD1. V lost 3 bases to trimming and J lost 7 bases; unmatched junction nucleotides: 2. Germline CDR1 MGHRA, CDR2 YSYEKL. The CDR3 runs 12 residues. The CDR3 is CASSHGQGEQYF. CDR3 nucleotides: TGCGCCAGCAGCCACGGACAGGGAGAGCAGTACTTC.

The chain uses TRBV12-5 and TRBJ2-1; no clear D. This CDR3 is built from 13 residues. The germline CDR1 and CDR2 sequences are LGHNT and FRNRAP. The V end lost 7 bases, the J end lost 1 base, and 8 bases lay between the germline ends. DNA for the CDR3: TGTGCTAGTGCCCAGATTTCCTACAATGAGCAGTTCTTC. Protein product: CASAQISYNEQFF.

V and J are TRBV18 and TRBJ2-2; D ambiguous. V gave up 1 base and J gave up 5 bases, with 5 bases separating them. The CDR3 has 13 amino acids. CDR1 and CDR2 (germline): KGHSH, LQKENI. The DNA for the CDR3 is TGTGCCAGCTCACCACGCCCAACCGGGGAGCTGTTTTTT. Its protein is CASSPRPTGELFF.

The J gene is TRBJ2-5, the V gene TRBV5-4; unclear D gene. CDR1 is SGHNT and CDR2 is YYREEE in the germline V gene (reference sequence). CDR3 length equals 12 residues. V was clipped by 4 bases and J by 5 bases, with 9 bases between them. CDR3: CASSAHPETQYF. CDR3 sequence (DNA): TGTGCCAGCAGCGCACATCCTGAGACCCAGTACTTC.

This clone was counted only a few times. The chain links TRBV2 to TRBJ2-7; the match to TRBD2 covers 8 bases. The V gene end was trimmed by 6 bases and the J gene end by 7 bases; junction bases not matched to a gene: 8. Germline V CDR1 and CDR2: SNHLY, FYNNEI. There are 13 residues in the CDR3. CDR3 protein: CASRPPGGAEQYF. The CDR3 region has the DNA TGTGCCAGCAGGCCCCCGGGAGGGGCAGAGCAGTACTTC. Drawing the rest from reference TRBV2 and TRBJ2-7, the complete variable domain is EPEVTQTPSHQVTQMGQEVILRCVPISNHLYFYWYRQILGQKVEFLVSFYNNEISEKSEIFDDQFSVERPDGSNFTLKIRSTKLEDSAMYFCASRPPGGAEQYFGPGTRLTVT.

For the CDR3, the DNA is TGTGCCAGCGGGTCAGGAGTAATACTAGCGGGGCCCGGATACGAGCAGTACTTC. Its translation: CASGSGVILAGPGYEQYF. V is TRBV28 and J is TRBJ2-7; 10 positions match TRBD2. This CDR3 spans 18 amino acids. The junction had 20 bases not matched to a gene; V was cut back by 8 bases and J by 4 bases. Per germline, CDR1 MDHEN and CDR2 SYDVKM.

The V and J genes are TRBV2 and TRBJ2-7, with 12 bases matching TRBD2. There are 14 residues in the CDR3. V lost 5 bases to trimming and J lost 6 bases; unmatched junction nucleotides: 5. Germline lookup yields CDR1 SNHLY and CDR2 FYNNEI. In nucleotides, the CDR3 is TGTGCCAGCAGTACCCTAGCGGGAGGGCGCGAGCAGTACTTC. Translating gives CASSTLAGGREQYF.